This T cell receptor beta chain was captured by sequencing in a study of regulatory T cells in long-lasting Graves disease. In its sample, this clonotype was seen many times. Both iRepertoire HTBI primers and Arm-PCR of CDR3 regions were used to build the TCR beta libraries. TCRdb reprocessed the multiplex PCR reads with MiXCR, giving one entry per CDR3 protein. The profile shows 350,000 to 500,000 distinct CDR3 sequences, around 20% of them singletons. Time point: persistent/refractory GD, antithyroid drugs over 5 years with positive TRAb. The TCR library was made from RNA extracted from PBMCs. The V end was cut by 1 base, the J end by 5 bases, with 17 bases between. Germline values: CDR1 SGHAT, CDR2 FQNNGV. The CDR3 runs 16 residues.

This receptor was identified in a female donor with Graves disease. The chain uses TRBV11-2 and TRBJ1-1; TRBD1 might be the D (6 bases). The sample in question was peripheral blood mononuclear cells (PBMCs), obtained when the disease was refractory, from a patient treated with antithyroid drugs. The CDR3 DNA is TGTGCCAGCAGCTTAGCAGGGGCAGGTACTAAGACTGAAGCTTTCTTT. Translation gives CASSLAGAGTKTEAFF.